This TCR beta chain was profiled in a study of T cells after yellow fever vaccination. The CDR3 consists of 15 residues. CDR1 and CDR2 (germline): MNHEY, SVGAGI. Trimming pared 2 bases from V and 1 base from J, leaving 8 bases between. The authors made TCR cDNA by 5'RACE template switching, adding a universal primer site and UMIs. TCRdb reanalysed the 5' RACE reads using MiXCR and keeps one entry per CDR3 protein. This table holds hundreds of thousands of distinct CDR3 sequences, around 19% found once. The sample consisted of PBMCs, taken before the yellow fever booster vaccination. The source of this sequence is a man in his late teens or twenties who received the YFV17D yellow fever vaccine. This chain connects TRBV6-5 to TRBJ2-2; unclear D gene. DNA of the CDR3: TGTGCCAGCAGTTACCGGGCAGAGAACACCGGGGAGCTGTTTTTT. It specifies CASSYRAENTGELFF.